This T cell receptor (beta chain) was recorded in a study of T cell responses to AZD1222 COVID-19 vaccine (dated by TCRdb to the early 2020s). Regarding the complete study: A total of around 240 trial participants underwent TCR sequencing, of whom 207 had received two doses of AZD1222 and about 25 had received two doses of the MenACWY control vaccine. Trial participants were enrolled into age subgroups of 18-55, 56-69 and 70-plus years, which contained around 140, 26 and 57 TCR-sequenced participants, respectively. The paper as a whole reports these results and caveats: The vaccine-associated CD4 TCRs covered the entire spike protein, and the dominant responses fell in regions 160-218 and 743-854. Spike-specific TCR breadth and depth rose significantly after two AZD1222 doses compared with day 0 and with MenACWY recipients. Conclusions about previously exposed vaccinees are limited because only five to seven AZD1222 recipients were SARS-CoV-2 seropositive at baseline. Because no samples from the day 14 peak response were available, repertoires could be characterized only after the peak T cell response. In the small 56-69-year group, the increase in depth fell short of significance, most likely because of low power. Participants were mostly white British, with more females than males. The authors suggested clonal diversity may have been underestimated. Nearly half of unique spike-specific TCRs reportedly recognized epitopes outside regions mutated in the B.1.351 and B.1.1.7 variants.

Explained via the paper, the time point label denotes: about 28 days (+/-7) after the second vaccine dose. AZD1222 recipients given second doses at about 4 weeks or at about 12 weeks were pooled, since spike-specific TCR depth and breadth were not found to differ between the two schedules. Vaccinee samples came from UK trials COV001 and COV002, including a single-blind randomized controlled phase 2/3 trial of AZD1222 (ChAdOx1 nCoV-19) in healthy adults. For TCRbeta chain sequencing, PBMC samples were collected from trial participants at day 0 and at day 28 after the second dose. This clone has just one count. Its specific antigen is unknown. No per-base quality is available; no much larger clone lies one base away. Spanning cysteine to phenylalanine, the CDR3 consists of 13 amino acids. The entry retains the CDR3 DNA only, 39 bases that are in frame from base 1. CDR1 is given as SGHKS and CDR2 as YYEKEE, both from the germline V gene (reference sequence). V loses 0 bases of germline sequence and J loses 5 bases, and the interval between the two ends is 8 bases.

The CDR3 regions of human TCRbeta chains were analyzed by immunosequencing. The original methods were these. TCRs in the repertoires were compared against a reference library of SARS-CoV-2-specific TCRs that had been generated with the MIRA antigen-specificity platform. Breadth was defined as the fraction of unique TCRs that were SARS-CoV-2-associated. Depth was defined as the fraction of total T cells that were SARS-CoV-2-associated. Using the MIRA data, each spike-specific TCR was assigned both to the spike region to which the TCR was reactive and to a CD4 or CD8 class. Log10-transformed breadth and depth values were compared by one-way ANOVA with Sidak's multiple comparisons tests. TCRdb holds this immuneACCESS table with in-frame rearrangements only. Some clones are missing; in checked studies, unresolved V genes explain under half, and the rest has no known cause. V, J and clone size are taken as reported in that table, and D and trimming were inferred from the DNA itself. A total of approximately 130,000 clones appear in this sample, roughly nine tenths of them only once. Jointly, the top ten make up approximately 8.8% of the sample.

The material sequenced was peripheral blood, taken 28 days after the second AZD1222 dose. The chain couples TRBV5-5 to TRBJ1-2; confidence is insufficient to name the D gene. This sequence originates from an adult who received the AZD1222 COVID-19 vaccine. CDR3 sequence: CASSLERRYGYTF. The sequenced DNA: TGTGCCAGCAGCTTGGAGAGGAGATATGGCTACACCTTC.